Listed below are T cell receptor beta chains from one sample, sequenced in a study of cytotoxic CD8 clonotypes in ibrutinib-treated CLL. Here immunoSEQ multiplex PCR was the method, and the copy in TCRdb shows in-frame clones only, minus some. This table holds 150,000 to 200,000 clones, 88% found once. The sample was PBMCs, taken at disease progression, from a patient treated with ibrutinib. All receptors derive from a human donor with chronic lymphocytic leukemia. The CDR3 runs from the conserved cysteine through the conserved F or W. D genes are given only for firm matches. Part of the rows lack a size; the others show once, few, many or a class for expanded clones.

j_call	cdr3_length	d_call	v_call	clone_size	cdr3_aa	cdr3_nt
TRBJ1-1	17	TRBD1	TRBV7-9	once	CASSLAAGGPMNTEAFF	TGTGCCAGCAGCTTAGCGGCAGGGGGCCCGATGAACACTGAAGCTTTCTTT
TRBJ2-2	16	TRBD2	TRBV7-8	-	CASSLQGLGNTGELFF	TGTGCCAGCAGCTTGCAGGGACTAGGGAACACCGGGGAGCTGTTTTTT
TRBJ2-1	20	TRBD2	TRBV6-4	few	CASSPVGVAGGPSSYNEQFF	TGTGCCAGCAGCCCAGTCGGGGTAGCGGGAGGCCCGAGCTCCTACAATGAGCAGTTCTTC
TRBJ2-2	13	-	TRBV6-5	-	CASSSPPTGELFF	TGTGCCAGCAGCTCACCCCCCACCGGGGAGCTGTTTTTT
TRBJ2-7	15	-	TRBV18	-	CASSLQTGIREEQYF	TGTGCCAGCTCACTACAGACTGGGATTAGGGAAGAGCAGTACTTC
TRBJ2-1	16	-	TRBV7-3	-	CASSETHGAPYNEQFF	TGTGCCAGCAGCGAGACTCACGGGGCCCCCTACAATGAGCAGTTCTTC
TRBJ1-3	14	-	TRBV28	-	CASSPSGSGNTIYF	TGTGCCAGCAGTCCGTCAGGCTCTGGAAACACCATATATTTT
TRBJ1-1	17	-	TRBV21-1	-	CASSKCDRGFEDTEAFF	TGTGCCAGCAGCAAATGTGACAGGGGCTTTGAGGACACTGAAGCTTTCTTT
TRBJ2-7	15	TRBD1	TRBV27	-	CASGPGGTGYHEQYF	TGTGCCAGCGGCCCGGGCGGGACAGGGTACCACGAGCAGTACTTC
TRBJ1-2	16	TRBD1	TRBV10-2	-	CASSAGGHRLVGGYTF	TGCGCCAGCAGTGCAGGGGGACACCGACTCGTAGGTGGCTACACCTTC
TRBJ2-7	18	TRBD1	TRBV27	-	CASSLSLTGGYHSYEQYF	TGTGCCAGCAGTTTATCGCTCACAGGGGGCTACCACTCCTACGAGCAGTACTTC
TRBJ2-6	16	-	TRBV9	-	CASSMLQGSGANVLTF	TGTGCCAGCAGCATGTTACAGGGCTCTGGGGCCAACGTCCTGACTTTC
TRBJ1-1	15	-	TRBV5-6	-	CASSFLSGVKAEAFF	TGTGCCAGCAGCTTCCTCTCAGGGGTAAAGGCTGAAGCTTTCTTT
TRBJ2-7	15	TRBD1	TRBV18	-	CASSPLRTGLGEQYF	TGTGCCAGCTCACCACTCAGGACAGGGCTGGGCGAGCAGTACTTC
TRBJ2-7	15	TRBD2	TRBV9	-	CASSVGRGLSYEQYF	TGTGCCAGCAGCGTAGGGCGGGGACTATCCTACGAGCAGTACTTC
TRBJ1-2	13	-	TRBV28	few	CASRPGREYGYTF	TGTGCCAGCAGGCCGGGGAGGGAATATGGCTACACCTTC
TRBJ2-7	15	-	TRBV7-9	-	CASSSPTDPKRKQYF	TGTGCCAGCAGCTCACCGACAGACCCCAAGCGCAAGCAGTACTTC
TRBJ2-7	15	TRBD1	TRBV28	-	CASSLQGTGRYEQYF	TGTGCCAGCAGTTTACAGGGGACAGGGCGCTACGAGCAGTACTTC
TRBJ2-7	14	TRBD1	TRBV29-1	-	CSVRGTGSSYEQYF	TGCAGCGTCCGAGGGACAGGGAGCTCCTACGAGCAGTACTTC
TRBJ2-5	15	TRBD1	TRBV15	-	CATGFPGQGRETQYF	TGTGCCACCGGGTTTCCGGGACAGGGCCGGGAGACCCAGTACTTC
TRBJ2-7	16	TRBD2	TRBV28	few	CASSLASGRTSYEQYF	TGTGCCAGCAGTTTGGCTAGCGGGAGGACCTCCTACGAGCAGTACTTC
TRBJ1-1	14	-	TRBV5-6	-	CASSPTGLYTEAFF	TGTGCCAGCAGCCCTACAGGGCTGTACACTGAAGCTTTCTTT
TRBJ1-2	13	-	TRBV28	-	CASSFGRYYGYTF	TGTGCCAGCAGTTTCGGCAGGTATTATGGCTACACCTTC
TRBJ1-4	16	-	TRBV6-5	-	CASSYSGPATNEKLFF	TGTGCCAGCAGTTACTCGGGGCCAGCAACTAATGAAAAACTGTTTTTT
TRBJ2-1	16	TRBD2	TRBV5-1	-	CASSWDSGNYYNEQFF	TGCGCCAGCAGTTGGGATAGCGGGAACTACTACAATGAGCAGTTCTTC
TRBJ2-7	13	-	TRBV19	-	CASSITGSYEQYF	TGTGCCAGTAGTATAACCGGGTCCTACGAGCAGTACTTC
TRBJ2-1	12	TRBD2	TRBV11-3	-	CASSRTSGEQFF	TGTGCCAGCAGCAGAACTAGCGGTGAGCAGTTCTTC
TRBJ1-4	17	-	TRBV27	-	CASRSKRARTANEKLFF	TGTGCCAGCAGATCAAAAAGGGCGAGGACGGCTAATGAAAAACTGTTTTTT
TRBJ2-4	16	TRBD2	TRBV7-2	-	CASSSIAGLAKNIQYF	TGTGCCAGCAGCTCCATAGCGGGGCTAGCCAAAAACATTCAGTACTTC
TRBJ1-3	21	-	TRBV12-5	-	CASGLTLGLVNKEASGNTIYF	TGTGCTAGTGGTTTGACTCTGGGACTCGTTAACAAGGAAGCCTCTGGAAACACCATATATTTT
TRBJ1-2	14	TRBD1	TRBV7-2	-	CASSLAGQGSGYTF	TGTGCCAGCAGCTTAGCGGGACAGGGGAGTGGCTACACCTTC
TRBJ2-1	16	-	TRBV19	-	CATAKGGPTSYNEQFF	TGTGCCACCGCAAAGGGGGGGCCTACGTCCTACAATGAGCAGTTCTTC
TRBJ2-7	16	-	TRBV6-1	-	CASSESRLAHAYEQYF	TGTGCCAGCAGTGAATCGAGGCTAGCGCACGCCTACGAGCAGTACTTC
TRBJ2-7	17	-	TRBV7-2	-	CASSIRSRDTIPYEQYF	TGTGCCAGCAGCATACGCTCCCGGGACACGATACCCTACGAGCAGTACTTC
TRBJ1-3	14	-	TRBV19	-	CASKTLGYRNTIYF	TGTGCCAGCAAAACTTTGGGTTACAGAAACACCATATATTTT
TRBJ2-7	15	TRBD2	TRBV7-6	-	CASSPSSGRAYEQYF	TGTGCCAGCAGCCCTTCTAGCGGGAGGGCCTACGAGCAGTACTTC
TRBJ2-1	17	TRBD2	TRBV5-4	-	CASSFTSGRGNYNEQFF	TGTGCCAGCAGCTTTACTAGCGGGAGGGGGAACTACAATGAGCAGTTCTTC
TRBJ2-7	14	-	TRBV28	-	CASSSSDQGWEQYF	TGTGCCAGCAGTTCGTCAGACCAGGGGTGGGAGCAGTACTTC
TRBJ1-1	13	-	TRBV11-2	-	CASSFQRNTEAFF	TGTGCCAGCAGCTTTCAGCGGAACACTGAAGCTTTCTTT
TRBJ2-1	16	-	TRBV5-4	-	CASSPPLFRGRDEQFF	TGTGCCAGCAGCCCGCCCCTCTTCCGGGGCCGGGATGAGCAGTTCTTC
TRBJ1-4	16	TRBD1	TRBV18	-	CASSPHADRVDEKLFF	TGTGCCAGCTCACCACATGCAGACAGGGTGGATGAAAAACTGTTTTTT
TRBJ1-4	17	-	TRBV4-3	once	CASSPPDSGALGEKLFF	TGCGCCAGCAGCCCCCCGGATTCGGGGGCCCTAGGTGAAAAACTGTTTTTT
TRBJ1-2	13	-	TRBV6-1	-	CASSEVAGRGYTF	TGTGCCAGCAGTGAGGTGGCAGGCCGGGGCTACACCTTC
TRBJ2-1	17	TRBD2	TRBV29-1	-	CSVEGGSAGASGNEQFF	TGCAGCGTTGAAGGGGGGTCAGCGGGAGCGTCCGGGAATGAGCAGTTCTTC